This T cell receptor (beta chain) was observed in a study of T cell responses to AZD1222 COVID-19 vaccine. Measured with immunoSEQ multiplex PCR; TCRdb has only the in-frame clones, and not every one. In the table there are some 120,000 clones, more than 85% of which are singletons. Study outcomes and limitations: Breadth and depth of Spike-specific TCRs rose after two AZD1222 doses. Donors skewed white British and female; clonal diversity was possibly underestimated. The study reported that nearly half of spike-specific TCRs target unmutated variant regions.

In germline, CDR1 is MDHEN, CDR2 SYDVKM. V lost 6 bases to trimming and J lost 7 bases; unmatched junction nucleotides: 7. The CDR3 sequence is 15 residues long. Notes on this clone: Its cognate antigen is unknown.

The chain couples TRBV28 to TRBJ2-1, with 12 bases identical to TRBD2. The clonotype was recovered from an adult in good health. This material consisted of peripheral blood, taken on day 0 of AZD1222 vaccination. The CDR3 sequence: CASRPSGGAGNEQFF. DNA of the CDR3: TGTGCCAGCAGGCCTAGCGGGGGGGCCGGTAATGAGCAGTTCTTC.